The clone carrying this T cell receptor beta chain was seen repeatedly, ten times or more. The antigen is not known. The data originate from a study of Graves' ophthalmopathy and Graves' hyperthyroidism. Study at large: Prior to any treatment, peripheral blood was collected at the time of initial diagnosis.

The CDR3 has 17 residues. Germline CDR1 and CDR2: MDHEN and SYDVKM. V was trimmed by 6 bases and J by 8 bases, leaving 23 bases between them. General study findings and limits: Ophthalmopathy could be told apart from stable hyperthyroidism by a 13-signature model (just under 90% sensitivity, around 79% specificity).

Amplification of the TCR beta CDR3 regions used RNA transcripts (as template). HTBI primers were used in a first-round RT-PCR, which preceded a second-round multiplex PCR. TCRdb re-derived calls from the multiplex PCR reads in MiXCR, one entry per CDR3 protein. The sample holds some 390,000 distinct CDR3 sequences, about 16% seen once. The chain joins TRBV28 to TRBJ1-6; unclear D gene. The specimen sequenced was peripheral blood. The TCR was taken from a woman between 18 and 30 years old with Graves' ophthalmopathy. CDR3 residues: CASSSLRQVRLDSPLHF. The CDR3 DNA sequence: TGTGCCAGCAGCTCCCTGCGTCAGGTGAGATTGGATTCACCCCTCCACTTT.